This TCR beta chain appears in the sequencing data of a study of CD8+CD57+ T cells in acquired aplastic anemia. Study in general: CD4+ and CD8+ cells, once sorted, gave DNA averaging about 3 ug. Mean read depth for CD4+ cells from healthy donors was around 11 million.

The study, taken as a whole, reports: Levels of CD8+ Simpson's diversity were not significantly distinct in patients versus controls.

The CDR3 is 17 residues long. Unmatched junction bases numbered 12, after V lost 3 bases and J lost 8 bases. From germline, CDR1 is SGHRS and CDR2 YFSETQ. This clonotype was found many times. Its antigen is not identified. Profiling that covered TCR beta VDJ and CDR3 relied on genomic DNA as its template. TCRdb reprocessed the reads with MiXCR, giving one entry per CDR3 protein. The table records about 160,000 distinct CDR3 sequences, approximately 43% of them present only once. The material sequenced was sorted CD4+, CD8+, or CD8+CD57+ T cells (not recorded which) from PBMCs. The TCR comes from a human donor in good health. This rearrangement joins TRBV5-1 to TRBJ1-6; 9 positions agree with TRBD1. The CDR3 DNA follows: TGCGCCAGCAGCTGGGAACCGGGACAGGGTTTTGATTCACCCCTCCACTTT. It is translated as CASSWEPGQGFDSPLHF.